The sequence of this T cell receptor beta chain was determined in a study of PD-1 blockade in classical Hodgkin lymphoma. Notes on the study in general: Baseline diversity in complete responders resembled that of newly diagnosed patients. CD4+ TCR diversity rose significantly by C4D1, and CD8+ TCR diversity did not.

The CDR3 spans 13 residues. Germline CDR1 reads SSHAT; CDR2 reads FNYEAQ (reference sequence). This clone was seen once. Its cognate antigen is unknown. A read error may account for a junction end that differs from germline. The method was immunoSEQ multiplex PCR; TCRdb's version includes in-frame clones alone and lacks a portion of them. The table records over 25,000 clones, about 72% of them present only once. The time point: cycle 4 day 1 (C4D1), after six to seven weeks of nivolumab. Relapses following autologous stem cell transplantation were seen in all patients, with brentuximab vedotin exposure varying.

The genes are TRBV7-7 and TRBJ2-5; D uncertain. The sample here was peripheral blood mononuclear cells (PBMCs), taken before the fourth cycle of nivolumab. The TCR originated in a human donor with classical Hodgkin lymphoma. CDR3 sequence: CASSLRVLETQYF. DNA for the CDR3: TGTGCTAGCAGCTTAAGGGTATTAGAGACCCAGTACTTC.